This TCR beta chain was observed in a study of cytomegalovirus exposure and HLA in healthy donors. Whole-study results and caveats: Listed as cytomegalovirus-associated were approximately 160 TCR beta chains.

The method was immunoSEQ multiplex PCR; TCRdb's version includes in-frame clones alone and lacks a portion of them. The sample contains about 180,000 clones, about 85% of which appear only once. A remark on this clone: As yet, its antigen is unknown.

Germline CDR1 reads SGHRS; CDR2 reads YFSETQ. The CDR3 is 16 amino acids. V lost 1 base to trimming and J lost 2 bases, with 16 bases between them. The receptor comes from a man between 18 and 35 years old in good health and CMV-seropositive. Sequencing used PBMCs. The V gene is TRBV5-1, the J gene TRBJ2-7; a possible D gene is TRBD2 (6 bases). CDR3 sequence (DNA): TGCGCCAGCAGCTTGAGCGGAGGGGCGGTGACCTACGAGCAGTACTTC. Its protein is CASSLSGGAVTYEQYF. Based on the CDR3 plus reference TRBV5-1 and TRBJ2-7, the full variable domain is KAGVTQTPRYLIKTRGQQVTLSCSPISGHRSVSWYQQTPGQGLQFLFEYFSETQRNKGNFPGRFSGRQFSNSRSEMNVSTLELGDSALYLCASSLSGGAVTYEQYFGPGTRLTVT.